The entry below gives a single T cell receptor (beta chain) sequence along with its context. The antigen is not known. The CDR3 sequence is 15 residues long. Germline loops: CDR1 LNHNV, CDR2 YYDKDF (reference sequence). V shed 6 bases and J shed 0 bases, with 13 bases lying between them. Each CDR3 protein gets one entry after TCRdb re-called the reads with MiXCR. The repertoire consists of 830,000 or so distinct CDR3 sequences, with 30% to 35% occurring once and the leading ten covering 9.5% to 15%. The sample belongs to a study of T cell repertoires in cytomegalovirus infection. This sample comprised cultured CD8+ T cells from PBMCs, obtained from culture after CMV antigen stimulation. This chain uses TRBV15 with TRBJ2-3; D gene uncertain. This clonotype was sampled from a human donor in good health (CMV status not recorded). Some clones in this sample may be carry-over from other donors' samples. The CDR3 DNA is TGTGCCACCAGATTCAGCGTACTGAGCACAGATACGCAGTATTTT. Translating gives CATRFSVLSTDTQYF.